This record covers a single T cell receptor beta chain. Its matching antigen is unknown. Expressed TCRB transcripts were sequenced after all isolated RNA was converted to cDNA. TCRdb's copy holds only in-frame clones and misses some; the assay was immunoSEQ multiplex PCR. The profile covers some 150,000 clones, with 10% appearing a single time and under 1.5% taken by the ten largest. The data were taken from a study of beta chain features in type 1 diabetes. In the study overall: Examination spanned approximately 110 million sorted cells from all samples.

Findings and limits, study-wide: An over-representation of cells with high TCR expression could result from cDNA sequencing.

CDR1 is SGHRS and CDR2 is YFSETQ in the germline V gene. The CDR3 has 16 residues. V shed 0 bases, J shed 1 base, and the junction held 6 bases outside the gene matches. The gene calls are TRBV5-1 and TRBJ2-5; 7 positions agree with TRBD1. The sequence was obtained from a man between 18 and 35 years old in good health. The sample taken for sequencing was naive CD4+ T cells from blood. The CDR3 is CASSLVGGGLQETQYF. The DNA for the CDR3 is TGCGCCAGCAGCTTGGTAGGGGGCGGGCTCCAAGAGACCCAGTACTTC.